This T cell receptor beta chain was retrieved from a study of T cell responses to AZD1222 COVID-19 vaccine. Sequencing was performed with immunoSEQ multiplex PCR; in TCRdb, only in-frame clones are kept and a portion is missing. The sample shows about 160,000 clones, around nine tenths of them seen only once. Of note for this clone: Antigen specificity is unknown.

Study findings and constraints: Clonal diversity may have been underestimated in mostly white British donors.

The TCR was taken from an adult in good health. The specimen was peripheral blood, collected on day 0 of AZD1222 vaccination.

DNA of the CDR3: TGTGCCAGTAGGAGAACGGGACAGGCTTTCACAGATACGCAGTATTTT. Translated: CASRRTGQAFTDTQYF. V is TRBV19 and J is TRBJ2-3, with 8 bases matching TRBD1. J was trimmed by 2 bases and V by 6 bases; bases with no gene match: 10. Germline lookup yields CDR1 LNHDA and CDR2 SQIVND (reference sequence). The CDR3 consists of 16 residues. The variable domain in full, completed from reference TRBV19 and TRBJ2-3, reads DGGITQSPKYLFRKEGQNVTLSCEQNLNHDAMYWYRQDPGQGLRLIYYSQIVNDFQKGDIAEGYSVSREKKESFPLTVTSAQKNPTAFYLCASRRTGQAFTDTQYFGPGTRLTVL.